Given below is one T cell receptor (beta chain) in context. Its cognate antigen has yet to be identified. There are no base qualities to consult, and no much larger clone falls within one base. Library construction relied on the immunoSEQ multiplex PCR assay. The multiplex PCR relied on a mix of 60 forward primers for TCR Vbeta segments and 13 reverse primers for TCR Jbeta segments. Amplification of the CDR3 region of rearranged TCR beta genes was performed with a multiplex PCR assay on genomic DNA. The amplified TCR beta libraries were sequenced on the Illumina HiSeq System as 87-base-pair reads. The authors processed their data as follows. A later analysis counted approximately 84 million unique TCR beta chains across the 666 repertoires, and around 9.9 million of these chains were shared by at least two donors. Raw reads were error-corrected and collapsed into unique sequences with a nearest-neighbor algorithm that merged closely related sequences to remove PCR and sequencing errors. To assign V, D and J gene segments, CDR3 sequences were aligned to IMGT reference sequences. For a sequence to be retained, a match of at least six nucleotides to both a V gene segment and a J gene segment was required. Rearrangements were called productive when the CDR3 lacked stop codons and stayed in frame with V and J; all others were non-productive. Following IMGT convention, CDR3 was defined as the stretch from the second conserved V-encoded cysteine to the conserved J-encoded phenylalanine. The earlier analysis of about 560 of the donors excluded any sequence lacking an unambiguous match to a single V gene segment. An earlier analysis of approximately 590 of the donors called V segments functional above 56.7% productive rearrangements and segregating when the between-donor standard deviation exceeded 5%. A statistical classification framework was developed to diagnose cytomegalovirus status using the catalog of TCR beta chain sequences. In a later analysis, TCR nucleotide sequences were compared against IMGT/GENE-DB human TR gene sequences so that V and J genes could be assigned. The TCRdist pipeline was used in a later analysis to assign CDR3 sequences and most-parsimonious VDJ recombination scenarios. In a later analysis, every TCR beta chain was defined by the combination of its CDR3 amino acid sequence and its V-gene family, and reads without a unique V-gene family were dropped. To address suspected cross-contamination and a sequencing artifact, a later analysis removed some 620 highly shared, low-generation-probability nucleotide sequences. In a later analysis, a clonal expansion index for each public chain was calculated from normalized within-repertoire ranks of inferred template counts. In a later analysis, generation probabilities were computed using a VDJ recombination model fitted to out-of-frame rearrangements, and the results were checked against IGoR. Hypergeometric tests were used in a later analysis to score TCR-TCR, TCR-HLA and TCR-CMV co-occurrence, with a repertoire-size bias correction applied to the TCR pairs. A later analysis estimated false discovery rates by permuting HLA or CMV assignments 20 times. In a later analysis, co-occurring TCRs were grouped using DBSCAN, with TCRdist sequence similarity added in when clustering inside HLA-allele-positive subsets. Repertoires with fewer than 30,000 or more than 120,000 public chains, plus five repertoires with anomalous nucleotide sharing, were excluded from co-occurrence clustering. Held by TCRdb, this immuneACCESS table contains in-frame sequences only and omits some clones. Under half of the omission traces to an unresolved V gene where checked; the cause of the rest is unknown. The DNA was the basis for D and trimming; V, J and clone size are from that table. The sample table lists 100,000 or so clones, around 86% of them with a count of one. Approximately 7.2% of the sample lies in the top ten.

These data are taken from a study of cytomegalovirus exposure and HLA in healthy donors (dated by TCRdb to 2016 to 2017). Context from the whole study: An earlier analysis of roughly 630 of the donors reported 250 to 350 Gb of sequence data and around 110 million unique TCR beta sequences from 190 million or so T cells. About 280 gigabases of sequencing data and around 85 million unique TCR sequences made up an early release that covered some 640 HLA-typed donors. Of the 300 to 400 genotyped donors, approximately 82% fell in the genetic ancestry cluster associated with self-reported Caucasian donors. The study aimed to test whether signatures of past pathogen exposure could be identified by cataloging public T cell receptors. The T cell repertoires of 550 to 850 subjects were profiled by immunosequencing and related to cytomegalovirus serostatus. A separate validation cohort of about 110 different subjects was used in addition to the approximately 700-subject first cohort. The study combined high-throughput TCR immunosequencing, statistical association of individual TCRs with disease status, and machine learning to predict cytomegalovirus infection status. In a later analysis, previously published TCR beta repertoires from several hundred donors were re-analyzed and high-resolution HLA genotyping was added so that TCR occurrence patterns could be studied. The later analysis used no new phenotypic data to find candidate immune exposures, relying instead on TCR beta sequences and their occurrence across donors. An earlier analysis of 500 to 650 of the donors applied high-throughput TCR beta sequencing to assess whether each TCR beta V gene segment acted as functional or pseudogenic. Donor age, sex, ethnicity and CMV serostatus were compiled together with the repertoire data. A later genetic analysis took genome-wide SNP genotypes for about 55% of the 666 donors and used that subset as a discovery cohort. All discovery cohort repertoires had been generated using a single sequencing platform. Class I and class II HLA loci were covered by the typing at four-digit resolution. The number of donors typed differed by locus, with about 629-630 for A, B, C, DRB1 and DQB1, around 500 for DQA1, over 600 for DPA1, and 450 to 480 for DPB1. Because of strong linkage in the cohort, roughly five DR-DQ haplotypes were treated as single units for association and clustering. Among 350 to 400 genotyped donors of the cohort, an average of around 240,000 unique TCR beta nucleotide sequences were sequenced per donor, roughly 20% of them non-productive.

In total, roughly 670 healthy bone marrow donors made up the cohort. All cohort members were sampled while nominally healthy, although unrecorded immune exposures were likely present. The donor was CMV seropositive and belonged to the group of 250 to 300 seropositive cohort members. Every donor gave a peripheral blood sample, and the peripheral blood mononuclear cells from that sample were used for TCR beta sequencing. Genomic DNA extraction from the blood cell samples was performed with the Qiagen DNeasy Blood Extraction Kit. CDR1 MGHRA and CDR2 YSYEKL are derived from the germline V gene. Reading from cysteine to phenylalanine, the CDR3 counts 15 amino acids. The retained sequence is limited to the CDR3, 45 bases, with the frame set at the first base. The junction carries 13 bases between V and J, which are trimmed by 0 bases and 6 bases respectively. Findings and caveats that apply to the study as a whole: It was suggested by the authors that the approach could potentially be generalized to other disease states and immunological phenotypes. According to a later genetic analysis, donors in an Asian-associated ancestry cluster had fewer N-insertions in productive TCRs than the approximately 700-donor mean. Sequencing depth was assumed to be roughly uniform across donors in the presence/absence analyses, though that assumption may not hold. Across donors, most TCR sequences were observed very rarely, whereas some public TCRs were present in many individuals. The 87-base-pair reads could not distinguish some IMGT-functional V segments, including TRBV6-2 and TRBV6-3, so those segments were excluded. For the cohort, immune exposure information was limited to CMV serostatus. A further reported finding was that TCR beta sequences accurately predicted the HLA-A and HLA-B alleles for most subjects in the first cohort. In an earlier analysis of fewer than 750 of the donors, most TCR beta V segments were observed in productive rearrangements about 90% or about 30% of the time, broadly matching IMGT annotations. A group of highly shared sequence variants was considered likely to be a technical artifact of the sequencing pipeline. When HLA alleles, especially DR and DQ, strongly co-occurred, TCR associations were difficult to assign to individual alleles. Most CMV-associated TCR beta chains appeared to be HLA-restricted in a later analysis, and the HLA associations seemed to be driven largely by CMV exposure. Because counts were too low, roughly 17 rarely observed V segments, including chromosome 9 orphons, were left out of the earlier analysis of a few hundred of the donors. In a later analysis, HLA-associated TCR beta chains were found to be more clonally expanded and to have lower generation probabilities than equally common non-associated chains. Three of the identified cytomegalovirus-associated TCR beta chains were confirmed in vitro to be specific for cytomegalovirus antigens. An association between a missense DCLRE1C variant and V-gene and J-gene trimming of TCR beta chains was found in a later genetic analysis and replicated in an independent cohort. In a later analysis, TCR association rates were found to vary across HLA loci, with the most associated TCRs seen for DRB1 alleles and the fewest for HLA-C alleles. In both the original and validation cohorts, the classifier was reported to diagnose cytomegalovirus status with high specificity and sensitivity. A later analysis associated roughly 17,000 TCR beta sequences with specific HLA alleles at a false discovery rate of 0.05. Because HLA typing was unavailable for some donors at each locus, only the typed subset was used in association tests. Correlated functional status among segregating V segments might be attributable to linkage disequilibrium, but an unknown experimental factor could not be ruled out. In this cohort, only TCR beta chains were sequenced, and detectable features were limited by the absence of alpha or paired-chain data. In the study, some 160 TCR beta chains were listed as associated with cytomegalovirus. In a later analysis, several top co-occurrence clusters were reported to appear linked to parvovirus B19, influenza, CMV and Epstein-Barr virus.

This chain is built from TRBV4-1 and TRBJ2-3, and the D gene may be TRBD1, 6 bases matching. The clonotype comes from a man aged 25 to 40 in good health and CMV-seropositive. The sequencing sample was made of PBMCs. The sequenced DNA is TGCGCCAGCAGCCAAGAGGAACAGGGTGGGGATACGCAGTATTTT. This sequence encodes CASSQEEQGGDTQYF.